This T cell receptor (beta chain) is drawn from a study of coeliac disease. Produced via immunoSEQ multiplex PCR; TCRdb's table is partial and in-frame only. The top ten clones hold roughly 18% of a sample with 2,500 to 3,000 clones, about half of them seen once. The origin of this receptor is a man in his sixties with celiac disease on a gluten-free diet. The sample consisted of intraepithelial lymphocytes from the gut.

The CDR3 nucleotides read TGTGCCAGCAGCGACCGGGACAGGGGGCTTTCGGGAGAGACCCAGTACTTC. Translating gives CASSDRDRGLSGETQYF. The rearrangement links TRBV9 to TRBJ2-5, with 12 bases identical to TRBD1. The CDR3 consists of 17 residues. In germline, CDR1 is SGDLS, CDR2 YYNGEE. V lost 3 bases and J lost 4; bases outside the gene matches: 10.